The clone carrying this T cell receptor (beta chain) has more than one count but fewer than ten. As yet, its antigen is unknown. This sample was included in a study of beta chain features in type 1 diabetes. General study results and limits: More deletions and fewer insertions at VDJ junctions were found in patients with type 1 diabetes. The study found moderately but significantly shorter TCRB CDR3s in all four CD4+ subsets of Type 1 diabetes patients.

Germline V gene lookup returns CDR1 SGHAT and CDR2 FQNNGV. CDR3 size: 15 residues. The V and J ends lost 4 bases and 4 bases, in that order; junction bases with no gene match: 5. CD45RO/CCR7/CD25/CD127/CD95/CD27 staining was used to isolate CD4+ naive, central memory, regulatory and stem cell-like memory cells by sorting. Purity exceeded 95% in all sorted populations. As every portion of the isolated RNA was reverse transcribed, the sequencing read expressed TCRB transcripts. TCRdb's copy holds only in-frame clones and misses some; the assay was immunoSEQ multiplex PCR. The table includes roughly 300,000 clones, 7% to 9% detected once.

The sequencing sample was made of central memory CD4+ T cells from blood. The chain employs TRBV11-2 and TRBJ2-3; 10 nucleotides align to TRBD1. The source of this sequence is a woman younger than 35 in good health. The CDR3 DNA reads as TGTGCCAGCAGCTGGCGGGGGACAGGGGCAGATACGCAGTATTTT. Its protein is CASSWRGTGADTQYF.